The 27 T cell receptor beta chains below come from one sample, sequenced in a study of T cells in localized non-small cell lung cancer. Libraries were prepared by immunoSEQ multiplex PCR; TCRdb keeps only in-frame clonotypes and omits some of them. The table shows 50,000 or so clones, with approximately 83% occurring only once. Material: peripheral blood, obtained before any cancer treatment. Receptors originate from a female donor of 60 years or more with stage II squamous cell lung carcinoma.

This chain links TRBV19 with TRBJ1-6; D uncertain. The ends were cut back, 5 bases at V and 7 bases at J, with 12 bases in the middle. CDR1 and CDR2 (germline): LNHDA, SQIVND (reference sequence). CDR3 length: 14 residues. In DNA, the CDR3 is TGTGCCAGTAGTCCACGGGAGAGAAATTCACCCCTCCACTTT. Translating gives CASSPRERNSPLHF. The full variable domain, completed using reference TRBV19 and TRBJ1-6, is DGGITQSPKYLFRKEGQNVTLSCEQNLNHDAMYWYRQDPGQGLRLIYYSQIVNDFQKGDIAEGYSVSREKKESFPLTVTSAQKNPTAFYLCASSPRERNSPLHFGNGTRLTVT.

With regard to this clone: An end of the junction differs from the germline gene, which may be a read error. This chain links TRBV7-9 with TRBJ2-3; D possibly corresponds to TRBD2 (5 bases). The CDR3 runs to 13 residues. Germline V gene data show CDR1 as SEHNR and CDR2 as FQNEAQ (reference sequence). The CDR3 is CASRLLGTDTQYF. CDR3 nucleotides: TGTGCCAGCCGCTTACTAGGCACAGATACGCAGTATTTT.

The table lists this clone with a few counts. This sequence joins TRBV7-2 and TRBJ2-2; 8 positions match TRBD1. The CDR3 extends over 14 amino acids. V lost 5 bases, J lost 5 bases, and 4 bases stayed unmatched. Germline loops: CDR1 SGHTA, CDR2 FQGNSA. The CDR3 region has the DNA TGTGCCAGCAGCCTCGGGACAGGAACCGGGGAGCTGTTTTTT. It is translated as CASSLGTGTGELFF.

The rearrangement links TRBV25-1 to TRBJ2-1; D gene unclear. The CDR3 is made up of 15 amino acids. V dropped 2 bases and J dropped 2 bases, with 10 bases sitting between them. Germline V gene data show CDR1 as MGHDK and CDR2 as SYGVNS. The CDR3 nucleotides read TGTGCCAGCAGTGAACCCTGGGCAGCCTACAATGAGCAGTTCTTC. Translated: CASSEPWAAYNEQFF.

This chain connects TRBV14 to TRBJ1-2, with D perhaps matching TRBD1 (6 bases). Per germline, CDR1 SGHDN and CDR2 FVKESK. V lost 0 bases and J 7 bases, leaving 24 bases between the germline ends. The CDR3 covers 18 residues. CDR3 bases: TGTGCCAGCAGCCAAGATCTCCGGCCGACCGGACAGCAGTTTGGCTACACCTTC. Its protein product is CASSQDLRPTGQQFGYTF.

The genes are TRBV20-1 and TRBJ2-3; D unresolved. Between the trimmed V and J ends, which lost 3 bases and 6 bases, there was a span of 7 bases. This CDR3 contains 11 residues. CDR1 is DFQATT, CDR2 SNEGSKA, per germline (reference sequence). For the CDR3, the DNA is TGCAGTGCTAGCCCTCTTGATACGCAGTATTTT. It yields the protein CSASPLDTQYF.

This clone was counted only a few times. This chain connects TRBV6-1 to TRBJ2-5, with TRBD2 identical over 9 bases. Trimming took 1 base from V and 3 from J; bases not matched to a gene: 9. CDR1 MNHNS and CDR2 SASEGT come from the germline V gene. This CDR3 comprises 17 residues. The CDR3 sequence is CASSEVPGGGAKETQYF. CDR3 DNA: TGTGCCAGCAGTGAAGTGCCGGGCGGGGGGGCTAAAGAGACCCAGTACTTC.

The V gene is TRBV6-5, the J gene TRBJ2-7; 9 nucleotides line up with TRBD1. The germline CDR1 and CDR2 sequences are MNHEY and SVGAGI. Unmatched junction bases numbered 6, after V lost 6 bases and J lost 0 bases. This CDR3 region has 15 residues. The CDR3 DNA reads TGTGCCAGCAGGGGAGAGACAGGGGGCTCCTACGAGCAGTACTTC. Its translation: CASRGETGGSYEQYF.

The gene calls are TRBV5-6 and TRBJ1-2; D might be TRBD1 (6 bases). V lost 5 bases to trimming and J lost 2 bases, with 16 bases between them. This CDR3 is built from 15 residues. Germline V CDR1 and CDR2: SGHDT, YYEEEE. The CDR3 DNA is TGTGCCAGCAGTACTCAGGGGTTTTTAAACTATGGCTACACCTTC. This codes for CASSTQGFLNYGYTF.

The CDR3: CSVEPLGETEAFF. CDR3 bases: TGCAGCGTTGAGCCGTTGGGGGAAACTGAAGCTTTCTTT. The chain couples TRBV29-1 to TRBJ1-1, with TRBD1 as a possible D gene (5 bases). Germline V gives CDR1 SQVTM, CDR2 ANQGSEA. Trimming took 3 bases from V and 5 from J, leaving 13 bases between them. This CDR3 is built from 13 residues.

V usage is TRBV6-5 and J usage is TRBJ1-2; weak D call: TRBD1 (5 bases). Between the trimmed V and J ends, which lost 2 bases and 8 bases, there was a span of 12 bases. Germline CDR1 is MNHEY and CDR2 is SVGAGI. CDR3 length: 13 residues. CDR3: CASSYEGGHGYTF. CDR3 bases: TGTGCCAGCAGTTACGAAGGCGGACACGGCTACACCTTC.

This chain's CDR3 is CASSEWGPQGDEQFF. The DNA of the CDR3 is TGCGCCAGCAGTGAATGGGGACCCCAAGGCGATGAGCAGTTCTTC. The chain recombines TRBV5-1 with TRBJ2-1; D tentatively fits TRBD1 or TRBD2 (5 bases each). Trimming removed 5 bases at V and 8 bases at J, with 20 bases between. Germline V gene sequence: CDR1 SGHRS, CDR2 YFSETQ. The CDR3 consists of 15 residues.

This clone is medium-sized in the sample. The rearrangement joins TRBV5-1 to TRBJ2-7, with 9 bases matching TRBD1. The CDR3 length is 15 residues. Unmatched junction bases numbered 6, after V lost 3 bases and J lost 2 bases. The germline gives CDR1 SGHRS, CDR2 YFSETQ. The CDR3 is CASSWGTGTAYEQYF. The CDR3 coding sequence is TGCGCCAGCAGCTGGGGGACAGGGACTGCCTACGAGCAGTACTTC.

The rearrangement links TRBV7-2 to TRBJ2-3; D is tentatively TRBD1 or TRBD2 (5 bases each). Germline CDR1 and CDR2: SGHTA and FQGNSA. Trimming removed 5 bases at V and 4 bases at J, with 16 bases between. The CDR3 is 15 amino acids. CDR3: CASSRGVSRADTQYF. CDR3 nucleotides: TGTGCCAGCAGCCGAGGGGTATCGCGCGCAGATACGCAGTATTTT.

V is TRBV7-9 and J is TRBJ2-7; possible D gene TRBD2, 6 bases. The germline gives CDR1 SEHNR, CDR2 FQNEAQ (reference sequence). This CDR3 region has 16 residues. Trimming took 0 bases from V and 1 from J, leaving 13 bases between them. CDR3 nucleotides: TGTGCCAGCAGCTTAGCCGGGGCGGGGCCGTCCTACGAGCAGTACTTC. As protein: CASSLAGAGPSYEQYF.

This clone was counted only a few times. V and J are TRBV9 and TRBJ2-2; D remains unclear. Per germline, CDR1 SGDLS and CDR2 YYNGEE. The V end lost 0 bases, the J end lost 6 bases, and 9 bases lay between the germline ends. This CDR3 has 14 residues. CDR3 residues: CASSVATGPGELFF. The CDR3 nucleotides are TGTGCCAGCAGCGTAGCTACCGGGCCCGGGGAGCTGTTTTTT.

The V and J genes are TRBV6-5 and TRBJ2-3, with TRBD2 matching over 9 bases. This CDR3 is built from 15 residues. Trimming cost V 6 bases and J 4 bases; bases outside gene matches: 8. CDR1 and CDR2 from the germline V gene are MNHEY and SVGAGI. This chain's CDR3 is CASSRSGGRADTQYF. As DNA, the CDR3 is TGTGCCAGCAGCCGTAGCGGGGGAAGGGCAGATACGCAGTATTTT.

This sequence joins TRBV5-6 and TRBJ2-7; no clear D gene. The CDR3 sequence is 14 residues long. Germline V gives CDR1 SGHDT, CDR2 YYEEEE. The V and J ends lost 4 bases and 7 bases respectively, with 18 bases between them. CDR3 DNA: TGTGCCAGCAGCCACCGGCTCAAAAGCAGGGAGCAGTACTTC. Translated, it gives CASSHRLKSREQYF.

CDR3 loop: CASILSGTGGFYGYTF. CDR3 sequence (DNA): TGTGCCAGTATTCTATCCGGGACAGGAGGTTTCTATGGCTACACCTTC. The rearrangement joins TRBV19 to TRBJ1-2, with 8 bases fitting TRBD1. The CDR3 is 16 amino acids. Germline CDR1 and CDR2: LNHDA and SQIVND (reference sequence). Trimming cost V 7 bases and J 4 bases; bases outside gene matches: 14.

The DNA of the CDR3 is TGTGCCAGCACCACCCTGGGCGGGGGCACCGGGGAGCTGTTTTTT. It specifies CASTTLGGGTGELFF. The V gene is TRBV6-1, the J gene TRBJ2-2; TRBD2 agrees at 7 bases. Per germline, CDR1 MNHNS and CDR2 SASEGT. After removal of 7 bases from V and 4 bases from J, the junction contained 9 bases not matched to a gene. This CDR3 is built from 15 residues.

The gene calls are TRBV30 and TRBJ2-2, with D maybe TRBD1 (6 bases). Trimming took 0 bases from V and 5 from J, leaving 13 bases between them. The V gene's germline CDR1 is GTSNPN and CDR2 SVGIG (reference sequence). The CDR3 has 15 amino acids. The CDR3 spells CAWSVGQGRTGELFF. The CDR3 DNA reads as TGTGCCTGGAGTGTCGGGCAGGGGCGGACCGGGGAGCTGTTTTTT.

The DNA of the CDR3 is TGTGCCAGCAGCGTAAAGGGACAGGGGGCGAACACCGGGGAGCTGTTTTTT. Amino acids: CASSVKGQGANTGELFF. The J gene is TRBJ2-2, the V gene TRBV9, with 11 bases that match TRBD1. CDR1 SGDLS and CDR2 YYNGEE come from the germline V gene. This CDR3 is built from 17 residues. After removal of 1 base from V and 0 bases from J, the junction contained 2 bases not matched to a gene.

V gene TRBV6-1 combines with J gene TRBJ1-6, with D unresolved. The germline V gene encodes CDR1 MNHNS and CDR2 SASEGT. The CDR3 length is 13 residues. The V end was cut by 6 bases, the J end by 7 bases, with 10 bases between. The CDR3 region is CASRIEVNSPLHF. CDR3 bases: TGTGCCAGCAGGATTGAGGTGAATTCACCCCTCCACTTT.

This clone has a handful of counts. The chain carries TRBV7-9 and TRBJ2-7; D is ambiguous. CDR3 length equals 12 residues. CDR1 is SEHNR, CDR2 FQNEAQ, per germline (reference sequence). V lost 2 bases to trimming and J lost 7 bases, with 9 bases between them. CDR3 nucleotides: TGTGCCAGCAGCTTATACGGACGAGAGCAGTACTTC. This translates into CASSLYGREQYF.

This chain connects TRBV7-2 to TRBJ2-3; TRBD2 is a possible D gene (5 bases). This CDR3 comprises 14 residues. With 2 bases removed from V and 0 bases from J, the gap between germline ends came to 6 bases. The germline gives CDR1 SGHTA, CDR2 FQGNSA. CDR3 residues: CASSLSGSTDTQYF. CDR3 nucleotide sequence: TGTGCCAGCAGCTTATCGGGGAGCACAGATACGCAGTATTTT.

The genes are TRBV6-5 and TRBJ1-4; D possibly corresponds to TRBD1 (6 bases). Trimming took off 2 bases at V and 5 bases at J, with 12 bases between the two ends. Germline V lookup: CDR1 MNHEY, CDR2 SVGAGI. The CDR3 consists of 15 residues. CDR3 sequence (DNA): TGTGCCAGCAGTTACGGCAGGGGCGTGAATGAAAAACTGTTTTTT. Protein sequence: CASSYGRGVNEKLFF.

The V and J genes are TRBV12-5 and TRBJ2-1; 7 nucleotides align to TRBD2. V shed 0 bases and J 10 bases; nucleotides not matched to a gene: 6. CDR3 length: 14 amino acids. Germline assignment: CDR1 LGHNT and CDR2 FRNRAP. CDR3 coding DNA: TGTGCTAGTGGTTTGGTCTTAGCGGGCGGAGAGCAGTTCTTC. Its translation is CASGLVLAGGEQFF. Full variable domain (outside the CDR3, taken from reference TRBV12-5 and TRBJ2-1): DARVTQTPRHKVTEMGQEVTMRCQPILGHNTVFWYRQTMMQGLELLAYFRNRAPLDDSGMPKDRFSAEMPDATLATLKIQPSEPRDSAVYFCASGLVLAGGEQFFGPGTRLTVL.